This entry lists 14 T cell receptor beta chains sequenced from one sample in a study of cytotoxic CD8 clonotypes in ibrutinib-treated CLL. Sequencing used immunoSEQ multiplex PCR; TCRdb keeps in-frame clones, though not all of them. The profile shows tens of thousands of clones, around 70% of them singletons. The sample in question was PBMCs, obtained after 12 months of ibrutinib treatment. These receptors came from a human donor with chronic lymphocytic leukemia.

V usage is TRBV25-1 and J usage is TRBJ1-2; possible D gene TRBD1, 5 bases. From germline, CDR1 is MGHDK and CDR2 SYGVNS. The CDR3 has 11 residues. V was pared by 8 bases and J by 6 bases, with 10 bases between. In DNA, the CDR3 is TGTGCCAGCCGGACATTCCATGGCTACACCTTC. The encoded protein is CASRTFHGYTF.

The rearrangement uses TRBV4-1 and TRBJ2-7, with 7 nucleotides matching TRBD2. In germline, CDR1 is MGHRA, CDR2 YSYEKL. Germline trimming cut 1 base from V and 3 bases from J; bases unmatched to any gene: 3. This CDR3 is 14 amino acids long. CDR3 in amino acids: CASSQGTSLYEQYF. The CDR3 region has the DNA TGCGCCAGCAGCCAAGGGACTAGTCTCTACGAGCAGTACTTC.

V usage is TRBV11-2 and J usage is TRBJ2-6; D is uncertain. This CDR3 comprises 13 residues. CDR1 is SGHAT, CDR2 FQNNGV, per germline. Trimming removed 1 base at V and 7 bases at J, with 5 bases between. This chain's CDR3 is CASSLAAANVLTF. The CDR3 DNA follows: TGTGCCAGCAGCTTAGCGGCAGCCAACGTCCTGACTTTC.

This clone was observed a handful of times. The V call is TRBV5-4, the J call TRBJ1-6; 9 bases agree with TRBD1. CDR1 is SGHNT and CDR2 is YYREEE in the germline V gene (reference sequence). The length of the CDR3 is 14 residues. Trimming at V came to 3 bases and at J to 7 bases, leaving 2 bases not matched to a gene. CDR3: CASSSGQGNSPLHF. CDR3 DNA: TGTGCCAGCAGCTCAGGACAGGGGAATTCACCCCTCCACTTT.

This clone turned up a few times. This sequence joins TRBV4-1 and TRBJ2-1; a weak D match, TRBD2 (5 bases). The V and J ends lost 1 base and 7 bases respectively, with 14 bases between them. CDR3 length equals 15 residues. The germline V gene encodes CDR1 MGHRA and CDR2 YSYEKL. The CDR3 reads CASSQGPTSGNEQFF. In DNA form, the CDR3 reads TGCGCCAGCAGCCAAGGGCCCACTTCGGGGAATGAGCAGTTCTTC.

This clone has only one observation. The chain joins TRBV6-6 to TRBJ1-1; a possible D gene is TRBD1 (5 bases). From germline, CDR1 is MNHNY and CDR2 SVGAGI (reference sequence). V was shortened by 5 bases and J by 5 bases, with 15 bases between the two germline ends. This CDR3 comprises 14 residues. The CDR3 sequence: CASSLLHGGTEAFF. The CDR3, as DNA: TGTGCCAGCAGTCTCCTGCACGGGGGAACTGAAGCTTTCTTT.

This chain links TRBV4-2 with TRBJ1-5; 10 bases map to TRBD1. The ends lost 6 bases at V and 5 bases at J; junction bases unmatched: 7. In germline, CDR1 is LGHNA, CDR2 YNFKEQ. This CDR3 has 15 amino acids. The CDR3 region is CASRPTGGADQPQHF. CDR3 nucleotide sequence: TGTGCCAGCAGACCGACAGGGGGCGCAGATCAGCCCCAGCATTTT.

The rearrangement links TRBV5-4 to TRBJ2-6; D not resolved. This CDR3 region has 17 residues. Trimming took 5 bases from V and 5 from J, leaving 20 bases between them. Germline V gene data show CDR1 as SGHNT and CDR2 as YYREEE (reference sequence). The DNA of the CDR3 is TGTGCCAGCAGGGGGATTACCAGACAAAGTCGGGCCAACGTCCTGACTTTC. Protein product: CASRGITRQSRANVLTF.

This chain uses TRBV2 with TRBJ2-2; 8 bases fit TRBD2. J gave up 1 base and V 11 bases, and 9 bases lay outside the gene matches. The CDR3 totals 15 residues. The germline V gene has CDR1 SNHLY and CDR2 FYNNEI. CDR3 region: CAVARGALNTGELFF. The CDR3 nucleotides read TGTGCCGTCGCGCGGGGGGCATTGAACACCGGGGAGCTGTTTTTT.

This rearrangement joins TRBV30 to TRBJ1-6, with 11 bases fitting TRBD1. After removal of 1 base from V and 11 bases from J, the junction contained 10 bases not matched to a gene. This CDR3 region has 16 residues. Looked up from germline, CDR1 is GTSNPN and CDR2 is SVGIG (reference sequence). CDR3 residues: CAWSGTGGGPRAPLHF. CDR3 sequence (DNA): TGTGCCTGGAGTGGGACAGGGGGCGGCCCCAGGGCACCCCTCCACTTT.

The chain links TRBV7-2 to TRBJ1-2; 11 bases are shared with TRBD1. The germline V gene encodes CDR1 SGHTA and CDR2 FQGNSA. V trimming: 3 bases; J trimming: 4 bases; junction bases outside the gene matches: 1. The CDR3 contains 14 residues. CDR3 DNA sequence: TGTGCCAGCAGCTTGGACAGGGGGCTCTATGGCTACACCTTC. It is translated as CASSLDRGLYGYTF.

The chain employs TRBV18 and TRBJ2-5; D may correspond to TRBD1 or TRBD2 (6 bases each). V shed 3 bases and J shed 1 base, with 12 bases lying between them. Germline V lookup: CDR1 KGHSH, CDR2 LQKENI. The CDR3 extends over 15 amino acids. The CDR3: CASSPLRGAQETQYF. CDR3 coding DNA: TGTGCCAGCTCACCGTTAAGGGGGGCCCAAGAGACCCAGTACTTC.

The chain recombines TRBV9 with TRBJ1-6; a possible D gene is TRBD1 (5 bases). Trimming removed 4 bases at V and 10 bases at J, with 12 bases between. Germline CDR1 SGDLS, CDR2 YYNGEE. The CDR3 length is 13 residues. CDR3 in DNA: TGTGCCAGCAGCCAAGCGGGGGGATCACCCCTCCACTTT. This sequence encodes CASSQAGGSPLHF. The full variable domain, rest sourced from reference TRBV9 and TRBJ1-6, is DSGVTQTPKHLITATGQRVTLRCSPRSGDLSVYWYQQSLDQGLQFLIQYYNGEERAKGNILERFSAQQFPDLHSELNLSSLELGDSALYFCASSQAGGSPLHFGNGTRLTVT.

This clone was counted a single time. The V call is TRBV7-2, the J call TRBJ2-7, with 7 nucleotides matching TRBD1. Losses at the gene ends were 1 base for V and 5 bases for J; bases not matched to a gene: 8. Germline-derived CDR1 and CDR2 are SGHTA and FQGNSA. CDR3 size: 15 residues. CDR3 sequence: CASSLGQGGRHEQYF. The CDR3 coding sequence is TGTGCCAGCAGCTTAGGACAGGGCGGCCGCCACGAGCAGTACTTC.